This T cell receptor (beta chain) was captured by sequencing in a study of blood T cell repertoires in COVID-19. V lost 10 bases, J lost 3 bases, and 14 bases lay in between. Germline V gene sequence: CDR1 MDHEN, CDR2 SYDVKM. CDR3 length: 13 amino acids. The table came from immunoSEQ multiplex PCR; TCRdb's copy has only in-frame clones and leaves some out. The top ten clones hold roughly 2.8% of a sample with 300,000 or so clones, roughly 90% of them seen once. The rearrangement links TRBV28 to TRBJ2-3, with D possibly TRBD2 on 6 matching bases. What was sequenced was PBMCs or T cells enriched from blood (not recorded which). The TCR sequence derives from a woman in her fifties or sixties who had been exposed to COVID-19. The CDR3 spells CATSLSGTDTQYF. CDR3 nucleotide sequence: TGTGCCACCTCTCTAAGCGGGACAGATACGCAGTATTTT.